The 6 T cell receptor beta chains below come from one sample, sequenced in a study of shared clonotypes between healthy human individuals. Profiling relied on immunoSEQ multiplex PCR, and the TCRdb table lists in-frame clones only, not all of them. The data contain approximately 1.5 million clones, around 98% of them singletons. Sequencing was carried out using naive CD4+ T cells sorted from blood. Subset described: CD45RA+ positively selected. Receptors originate from a man aged 25 to 40 in good health.

The V and J genes are TRBV27 and TRBJ2-3, with D maybe TRBD1 (6 bases). Germline-derived CDR1 and CDR2 are MNHEY and SMNVEV (reference sequence). The CDR3 totals 14 residues. Trimming cost V 5 bases and J 2 bases, with 11 bases left between them. DNA for the CDR3: TGTGCCAGCAGTCCAGGGGCCCTCACAGATACGCAGTATTTT. Protein product: CASSPGALTDTQYF.

The J gene is TRBJ2-7, the V gene TRBV19, with D perhaps being TRBD1 or TRBD2 (6 bases each). The germline CDR1 and CDR2 sequences are LNHDA and SQIVND (reference sequence). The CDR3 covers 15 residues. V lost 6 bases and J lost 6, with 21 bases in between. DNA for the CDR3: TGTGCCAGTAGACAAAGGGGGGATTCCGTCGCCGAGCAGTACTTC. As protein: CASRQRGDSVAEQYF.

The sample holds one count of this clone. This chain uses TRBV30 with TRBJ2-7; TRBD2 matches 11 bases. The CDR3 length is 13 residues. Germline V gene sequence: CDR1 GTSNPN, CDR2 SVGIG (reference sequence). The V segment lost 3 bases and the J segment 6 bases; nucleotides outside the gene matches: 4. The CDR3 spells CAWSRLAGSEQYF. In DNA, the CDR3 is TGTGCCTGGAGCCGACTAGCGGGAAGCGAGCAGTACTTC.

This chain links TRBV5-4 with TRBJ2-2, with TRBD2 identical over 9 bases. Germline CDR1 reads SGHNT; CDR2 reads YYREEE (reference sequence). V lost 0 bases to trimming and J lost 5 bases; unmatched junction nucleotides: 8. This CDR3 spans 17 amino acids. The CDR3 loop reads CASSLDQREAGTGELFF. Written as DNA, the CDR3 is TGTGCCAGCAGCTTGGACCAGCGGGAGGCCGGGACCGGGGAGCTGTTTTTT.

The rearrangement links TRBV5-1 to TRBJ2-1; 11 positions agree with TRBD2. Trimming cost V 4 bases and J 1 base; bases outside gene matches: 4. CDR1 is SGHRS and CDR2 is YFSETQ in the germline V gene. The CDR3 loop spans 16 amino acids. This CDR3 reads CASSPTSGTSYNEQFF. In DNA form, the CDR3 reads TGCGCCAGCAGCCCGACTAGCGGGACGTCCTACAATGAGCAGTTCTTC.

The chain combines TRBV5-5 with TRBJ1-4; D gene uncertain. V shed 2 bases and J shed 5 bases, with 13 bases lying between them. The germline V gene encodes CDR1 SGHKS and CDR2 YYEKEE (reference sequence). This CDR3 has 15 residues. The CDR3 spells CASSFSPSENEKLFF. In DNA, the CDR3 is TGTGCCAGCAGCTTTTCCCCTTCGGAGAATGAAAAACTGTTTTTT.